Described below is a single T cell receptor beta chain sequence and its context. The antigen is unknown. Trimming stripped 4 bases from V and 7 bases from J, with 12 bases between. This CDR3 spans 12 amino acids. The germline gives CDR1 SGDLS, CDR2 YYNGEE. Individual cDNA molecules received unique molecular identifiers. MiXCR, run by TCRdb on the 5' RACE reads, gives a single entry per CDR3 protein. The sample yields 80,000 to 100,000 distinct CDR3 sequences, about an eighth seen once. The record originates from a study of early T cells in non-severe SARS-CoV-2 infection. Study-level points and caveats: Using VDJdb, the matching emphasized anti-spike CD8 responses while missing private and CD4 specificities.

The clonotype comes from an adult who was a healthcare worker with PCR-confirmed SARS-CoV-2 infection or an uninfected control (not recorded which). Sequenced: whole blood. The J gene is TRBJ2-7, the V gene TRBV9; perhaps TRBD2 as D (5 bases). This CDR3 reads CASSFSEGEQYF. CDR3 nucleotide sequence: TGTGCCAGCAGCTTCTCCGAGGGAGAGCAGTACTTC.